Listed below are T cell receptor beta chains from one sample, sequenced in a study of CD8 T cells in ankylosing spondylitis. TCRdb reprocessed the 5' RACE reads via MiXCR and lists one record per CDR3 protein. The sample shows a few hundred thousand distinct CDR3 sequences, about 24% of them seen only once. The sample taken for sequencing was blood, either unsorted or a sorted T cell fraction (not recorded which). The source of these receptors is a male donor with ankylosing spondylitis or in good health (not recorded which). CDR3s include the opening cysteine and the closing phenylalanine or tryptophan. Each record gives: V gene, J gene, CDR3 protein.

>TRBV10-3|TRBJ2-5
CAISDPGQGGLPGTQYF
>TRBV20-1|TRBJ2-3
CSNIGGRGGPTDTQYF
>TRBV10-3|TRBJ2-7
CAISESGTPTLYEQYF
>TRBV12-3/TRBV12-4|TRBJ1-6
CASSLVGSPLHF
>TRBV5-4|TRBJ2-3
CASSWGRDDSDTQYF
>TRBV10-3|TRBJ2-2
CAISPGQGATGELFF
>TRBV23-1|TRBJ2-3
CASSQVVERVTDTQYF
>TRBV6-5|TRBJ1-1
CASSRWGTEAFF
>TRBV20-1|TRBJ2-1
CSAWPPGGYNEQFF
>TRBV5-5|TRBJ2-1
CASSYTGDNEQFF
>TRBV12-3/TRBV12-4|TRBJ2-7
CASSDSGGYEQYF
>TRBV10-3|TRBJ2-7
CAISESIAGGRMYEQYF
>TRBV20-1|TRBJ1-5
CSASIQPLNQPQHF
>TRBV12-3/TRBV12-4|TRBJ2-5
CASSPLDPETQYF
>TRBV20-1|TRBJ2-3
CSARDSQRGEDTQYF
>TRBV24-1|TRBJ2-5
CATSDLKGQYQETQYF
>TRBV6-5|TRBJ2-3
CASSYDWESTDTQYF
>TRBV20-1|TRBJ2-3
CSARDRAGRPPTDTQYF
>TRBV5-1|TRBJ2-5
CASSGGSAQETQYF
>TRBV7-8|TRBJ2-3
CASSLRRDHTDTQYF
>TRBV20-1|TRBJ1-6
CSAQDVGNSPLHF
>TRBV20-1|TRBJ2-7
CSAGRGGEQYF
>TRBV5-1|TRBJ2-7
CASSLAGRGSYEQYF
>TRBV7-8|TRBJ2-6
CASSSGGQVPSGANVLTF
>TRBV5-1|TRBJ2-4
CASSLEPAKNIQYF
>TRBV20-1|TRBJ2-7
CSARGKGTITGEQYF
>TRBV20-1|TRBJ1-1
CSARVRPRDFF
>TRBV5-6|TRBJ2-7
CASSLRSGRIYEQYF
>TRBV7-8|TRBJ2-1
CASSLGGTGKQFF
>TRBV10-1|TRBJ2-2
CASSDRGLMNTGELFF
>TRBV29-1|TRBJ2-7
CSVEDPTGRGAEQYF
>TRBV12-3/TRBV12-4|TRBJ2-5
CASSFGSGGARGETQYF
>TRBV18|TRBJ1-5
CASSRQGEVQPQHF
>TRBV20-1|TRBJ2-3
CSAPRGGASTDTQYF
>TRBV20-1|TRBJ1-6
CSARNPLAPLHF
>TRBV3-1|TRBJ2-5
CAGSQAVTNPSKTQYF